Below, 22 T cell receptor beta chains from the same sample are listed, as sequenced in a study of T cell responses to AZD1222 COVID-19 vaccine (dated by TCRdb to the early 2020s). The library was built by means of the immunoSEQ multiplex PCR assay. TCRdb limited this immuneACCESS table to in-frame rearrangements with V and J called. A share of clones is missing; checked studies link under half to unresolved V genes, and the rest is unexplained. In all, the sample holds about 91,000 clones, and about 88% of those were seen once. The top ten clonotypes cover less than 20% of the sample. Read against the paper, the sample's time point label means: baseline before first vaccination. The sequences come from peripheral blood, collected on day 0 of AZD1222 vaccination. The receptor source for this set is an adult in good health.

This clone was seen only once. The CDR3 DNA reads TGTGCCACCAGTGATTTACCTAGCGGGAACTCCTACAATGAGCAGTTCTTC. Its translation is CATSDLPSGNSYNEQFF. The chain combines TRBV24-1 with TRBJ2-1, with 9 bases that match TRBD2. With V trimmed by 1 base and J by 0 bases, 3 bases remained unmatched. Germline lookup yields CDR1 KGHDR and CDR2 SFDVKD. There are 17 residues in the CDR3.

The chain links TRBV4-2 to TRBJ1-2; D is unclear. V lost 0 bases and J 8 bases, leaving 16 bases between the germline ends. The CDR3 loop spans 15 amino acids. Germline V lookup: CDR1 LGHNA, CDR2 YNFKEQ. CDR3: CASSQESGPGGGYTF. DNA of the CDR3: TGTGCCAGCAGCCAAGAGAGCGGTCCGGGAGGAGGCTACACCTTC.

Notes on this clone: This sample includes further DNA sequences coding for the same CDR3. CDR3 in DNA: TGCGCCAGCAGCTCCAACAGGGGTGAAACTGAAGCTTTCTTT. Translating it yields CASSSNRGETEAFF. The rearrangement links TRBV5-1 to TRBJ1-1, with 7 bases fitting TRBD1. The CDR3 length is 14 residues. Trimming cost V 3 bases and J 5 bases; bases outside gene matches: 7. Per germline, CDR1 SGHRS and CDR2 YFSETQ.

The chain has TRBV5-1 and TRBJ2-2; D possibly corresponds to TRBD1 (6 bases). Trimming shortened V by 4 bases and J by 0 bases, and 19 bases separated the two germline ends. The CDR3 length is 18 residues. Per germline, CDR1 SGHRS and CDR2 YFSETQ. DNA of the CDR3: TGCGCCAGCAGCACTCGGACAGCCCGTACCGCGAACACCGGGGAGCTGTTTTTT. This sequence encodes CASSTRTARTANTGELFF. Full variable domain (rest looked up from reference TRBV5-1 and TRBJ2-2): KAGVTQTPRYLIKTRGQQVTLSCSPISGHRSVSWYQQTPGQGLQFLFEYFSETQRNKGNFPGRFSGRQFSNSRSEMNVSTLELGDSALYLCASSTRTARTANTGELFFGEGSRLTVL.

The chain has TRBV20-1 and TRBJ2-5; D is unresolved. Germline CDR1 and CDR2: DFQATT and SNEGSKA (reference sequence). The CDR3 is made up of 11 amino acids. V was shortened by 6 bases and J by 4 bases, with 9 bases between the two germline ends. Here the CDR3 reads CSATLRETQYF. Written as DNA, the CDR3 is TGCAGTGCCACGCTTCGAGAGACCCAGTACTTC.

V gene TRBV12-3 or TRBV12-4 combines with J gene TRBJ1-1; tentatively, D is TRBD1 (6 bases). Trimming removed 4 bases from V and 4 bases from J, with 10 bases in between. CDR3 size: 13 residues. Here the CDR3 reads CASSSYRVTEAFF. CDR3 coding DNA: TGTGCCAGCAGTTCATACAGGGTCACTGAAGCTTTCTTT.

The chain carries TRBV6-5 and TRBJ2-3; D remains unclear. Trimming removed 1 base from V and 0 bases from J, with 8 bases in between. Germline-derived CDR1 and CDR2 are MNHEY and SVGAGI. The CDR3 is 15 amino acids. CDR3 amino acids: CASSYFSASTDTQYF. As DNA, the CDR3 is TGTGCCAGCAGTTACTTTTCTGCTAGCACAGATACGCAGTATTTT.

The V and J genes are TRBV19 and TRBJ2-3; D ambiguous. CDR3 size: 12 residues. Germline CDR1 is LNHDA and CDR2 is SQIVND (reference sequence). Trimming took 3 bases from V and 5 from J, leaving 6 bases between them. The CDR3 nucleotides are TGTGCCAGTAGTATGAAGGGAGATACGCAGTATTTT. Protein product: CASSMKGDTQYF.

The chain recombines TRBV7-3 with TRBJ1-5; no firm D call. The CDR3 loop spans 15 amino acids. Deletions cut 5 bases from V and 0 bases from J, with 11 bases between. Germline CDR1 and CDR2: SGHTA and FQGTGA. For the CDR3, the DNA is TGTGCCAGCAGCATCGACGGTTATAGCAATCAGCCCCAGCATTTT. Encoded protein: CASSIDGYSNQPQHF.

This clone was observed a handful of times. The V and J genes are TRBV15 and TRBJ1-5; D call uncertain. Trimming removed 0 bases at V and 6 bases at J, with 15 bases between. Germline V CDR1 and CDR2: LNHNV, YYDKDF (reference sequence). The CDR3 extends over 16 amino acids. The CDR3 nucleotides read TGTGCCACCAGCAGAGATGGACGGATAGGGCGTCAGCCCCAGCATTTT. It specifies CATSRDGRIGRQPQHF.

The CDR3 sequence is CASSSGSHQPQHF. For the CDR3, the DNA is TGTGCCAGCAGCTCAGGGTCCCACCAGCCCCAGCATTTT. V and J are TRBV7-2 and TRBJ1-5, with D tentatively TRBD1 (5 bases). This CDR3 has 13 amino acids. Germline assignment: CDR1 SGHTA and CDR2 FQGNSA. V shed 4 bases and J shed 7 bases, with 11 bases lying between them.

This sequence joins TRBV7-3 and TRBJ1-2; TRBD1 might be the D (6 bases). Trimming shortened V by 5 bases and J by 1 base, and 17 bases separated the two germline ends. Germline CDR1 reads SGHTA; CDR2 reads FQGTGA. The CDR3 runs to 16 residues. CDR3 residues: CASSPMGGGLNYGYTF. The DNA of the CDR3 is TGTGCCAGCAGCCCCATGGGCGGGGGCCTTAACTATGGCTACACCTTC. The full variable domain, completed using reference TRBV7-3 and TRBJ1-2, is GAGVSQTPSNKVTEKGKYVELRCDPISGHTALYWYRQSLGQGPEFLIYFQGTGAADDSGLPNDRFFAVRPEGSVSTLKIQRTERGDSAVYLCASSPMGGGLNYGYTFGSGTRLTVV.

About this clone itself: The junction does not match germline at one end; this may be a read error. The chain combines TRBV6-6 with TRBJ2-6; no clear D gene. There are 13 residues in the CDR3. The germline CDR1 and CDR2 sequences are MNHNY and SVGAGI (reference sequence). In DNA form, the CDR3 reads TGTGCCAGCAGTGACTCTGGGGCCAACGTCCTGACTTTC. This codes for CASSDSGANVLTF.

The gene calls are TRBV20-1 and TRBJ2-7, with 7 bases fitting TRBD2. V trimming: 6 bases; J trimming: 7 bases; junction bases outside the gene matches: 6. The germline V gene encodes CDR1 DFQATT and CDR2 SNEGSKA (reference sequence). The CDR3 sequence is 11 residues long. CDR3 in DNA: TGCAGTGCGGGGGACTATTTTGAGCAGTACTTC. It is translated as CSAGDYFEQYF.

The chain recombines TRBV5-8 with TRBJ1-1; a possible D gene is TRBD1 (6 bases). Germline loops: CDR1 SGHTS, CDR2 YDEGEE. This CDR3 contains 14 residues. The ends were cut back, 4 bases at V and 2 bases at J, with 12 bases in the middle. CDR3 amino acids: CASSVGGSNTEAFF. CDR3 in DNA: TGTGCCAGCAGCGTAGGGGGTTCAAACACTGAAGCTTTCTTT.

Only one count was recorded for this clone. CDR3 amino acids: CASSPRDPDQQYF. The CDR3 region has the DNA TGTGCCAGCAGCCCTCGGGACCCCGACCAGCAGTACTTC. V is TRBV3-1 (or the pseudogene TRBV3-2) and J is TRBJ2-7, with D possibly being TRBD1 or TRBD2 (5 bases each). V was shortened by 4 bases and J by 8 bases, with 15 bases between the two germline ends. CDR1 is LGHDT and CDR2 is YNNKEL in the germline V gene (reference sequence). CDR3 length: 13 amino acids.

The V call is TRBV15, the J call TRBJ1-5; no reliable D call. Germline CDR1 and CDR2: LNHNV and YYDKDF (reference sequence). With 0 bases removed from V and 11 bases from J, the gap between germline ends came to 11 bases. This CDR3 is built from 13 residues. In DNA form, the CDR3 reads TGTGCCACCAGCAGAGATACGAGGGCAGCCCAGCATTTT. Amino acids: CATSRDTRAAQHF.

Written as DNA, the CDR3 is TGCGCCAGCAGGACAGGGACAGGGATAGTATACGAGCAGTACTTC. This encodes CASRTGTGIVYEQYF. The chain employs TRBV5-1 and TRBJ2-7, with TRBD1 matching 9 bases. Unmatched junction bases numbered 10, after V lost 5 bases and J lost 4 bases. Germline loops: CDR1 SGHRS, CDR2 YFSETQ. The CDR3 runs to 15 residues.

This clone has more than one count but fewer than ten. This chain's CDR3 is CASEDRYNTEAFF. For the CDR3, the DNA is TGTGCCAGCGAGGACAGGTACAACACTGAAGCTTTCTTT. The genes are TRBV19 and TRBJ1-1, with 7 nucleotides matching TRBD1. CDR3 length: 13 residues. V gave up 9 bases and J gave up 2 bases; unmatched junction bases: 6. The germline gives CDR1 LNHDA, CDR2 SQIVND (reference sequence).

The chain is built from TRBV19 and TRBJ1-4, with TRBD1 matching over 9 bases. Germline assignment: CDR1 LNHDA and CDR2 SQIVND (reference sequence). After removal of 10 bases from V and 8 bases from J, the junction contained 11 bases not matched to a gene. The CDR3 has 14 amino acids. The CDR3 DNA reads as TGTGCCACCGCCCCCGGGACAGGGAGCGAAAAACTGTTTTTT. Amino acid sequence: CATAPGTGSEKLFF.

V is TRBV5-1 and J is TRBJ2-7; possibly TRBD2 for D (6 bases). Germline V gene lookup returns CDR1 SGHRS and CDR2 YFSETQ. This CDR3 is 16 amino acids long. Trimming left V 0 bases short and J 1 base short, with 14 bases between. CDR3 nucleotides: TGCGCCAGCAGCTTGGAGAGCGGGCTAGCGTCCTACGAGCAGTACTTC. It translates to CASSLESGLASYEQYF.

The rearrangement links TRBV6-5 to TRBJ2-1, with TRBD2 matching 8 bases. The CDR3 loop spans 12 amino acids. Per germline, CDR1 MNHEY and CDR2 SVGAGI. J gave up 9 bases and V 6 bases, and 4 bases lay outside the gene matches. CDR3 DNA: TGTGCCAGCAGCCGCAGCGGGGGTGAGCAGTTCTTC. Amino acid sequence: CASSRSGGEQFF.